The clone carrying this T cell receptor (beta chain) was found a few times. These data are taken from a study of T-cell memory formation after mild COVID-19. TCRdb reprocessed the 5' RACE reads with MiXCR, giving one entry per CDR3 protein. This table has approximately 480,000 distinct CDR3 sequences, 15% to 20% appearing once. The CDR3 loop spans 15 amino acids. The V and J ends lost 8 bases and 11 bases, in that order; junction bases with no gene match: 20. Germline CDR1 reads GTSNPN; CDR2 reads SVGIG (reference sequence). The sequencing sample was made of PBMCs or a T cell subset sorted from them (not recorded which). This clonotype was sampled from an adult woman who had mild COVID-19 (a few samples of this study predate the infection). Cell type and time point are not known. This sequence joins TRBV30 and TRBJ2-2, with 7 bases identical to TRBD2. The CDR3 DNA sequence: TGTGCCGGATTTGGGACTACGTCTCGGATTGGAGAGCTGTTTTTT. Translation: CAGFGTTSRIGELFF.